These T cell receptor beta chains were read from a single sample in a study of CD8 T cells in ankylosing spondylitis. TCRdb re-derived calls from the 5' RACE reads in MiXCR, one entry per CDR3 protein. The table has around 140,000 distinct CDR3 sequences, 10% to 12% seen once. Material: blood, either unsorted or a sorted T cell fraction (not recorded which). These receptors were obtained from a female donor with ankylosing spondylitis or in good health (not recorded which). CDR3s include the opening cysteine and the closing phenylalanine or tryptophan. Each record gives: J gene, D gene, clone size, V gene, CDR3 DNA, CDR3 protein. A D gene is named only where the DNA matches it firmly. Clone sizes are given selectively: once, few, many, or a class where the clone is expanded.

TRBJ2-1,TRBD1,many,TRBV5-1,TGCGCCAGCAGAAACGCACCGGGACAGTTCTACAATGAGCAGTTCTTC,CASRNAPGQFYNEQFF
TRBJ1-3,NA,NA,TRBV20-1,TGCAGTGCTACGTCAGGTGGAAACACCATATATTTT,CSATSGGNTIYF
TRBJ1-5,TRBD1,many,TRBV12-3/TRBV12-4,TGTGCCAGCAGTTTGGGACAGGGGTATAGCAATCAGCCCCAGCATTTT,CASSLGQGYSNQPQHF
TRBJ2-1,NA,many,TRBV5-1,TGCGCCAGCAGCGCACAGGGTTTTGGGGGTGATGAGCAGTTCTTC,CASSAQGFGGDEQFF
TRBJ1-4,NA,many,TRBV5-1,TGCGCCAGCAGCTTTGGTGGAGGACCTAATGAAAAACTGTTTTTT,CASSFGGGPNEKLFF
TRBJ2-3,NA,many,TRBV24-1,TGTGCCACCAGTGACCCTGGACAGTCAGATACGCAGTATTTT,CATSDPGQSDTQYF
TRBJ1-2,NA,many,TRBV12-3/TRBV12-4,TGTGCCAGCAGTTTAACGGGGGCGAGAGACGGCTACACCTTC,CASSLTGARDGYTF
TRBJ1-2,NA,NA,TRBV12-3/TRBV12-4,TGTGCCAGCGGTTTGAAGCAGCTGCTAGGACTCTATGGCTACACCTTC,CASGLKQLLGLYGYTF
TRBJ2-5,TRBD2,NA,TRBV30,TGTGCCTGGAGTGTACGACTAGCGGGGGTCGAGACCCAGTACTTC,CAWSVRLAGVETQYF
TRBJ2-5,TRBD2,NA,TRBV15,TGTGCCACCAGCAGAGATCTCACTAGCGGGAGAGGCCAAGAGACCCAGTACTTC,CATSRDLTSGRGQETQYF
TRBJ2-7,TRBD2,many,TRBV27,TGTGCCAGCAGCGCGGGAGGTTTCTACGAGCAGTACTTC,CASSAGGFYEQYF
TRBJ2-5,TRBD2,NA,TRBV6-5,TGTGCCTGCAGTTACTACGGGACTAGCGGGAAAGAGACCCAGTACTTC,CACSYYGTSGKETQYF
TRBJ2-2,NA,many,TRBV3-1,TGTGCCAGCAGTACAGGTTCAAACACCGGGGAGCTGTTTTTT,CASSTGSNTGELFF
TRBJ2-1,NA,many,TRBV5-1,TGCGCCAGCAGCCCAGCGTTGGGCTACAATGAGCAGTTCTTC,CASSPALGYNEQFF
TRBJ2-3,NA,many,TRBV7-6,TGTGCCAGCAGCCCCTTTTGGCTCCTTGGCCCCCGGGACACAGATACGCAGTATTTT,CASSPFWLLGPRDTDTQYF
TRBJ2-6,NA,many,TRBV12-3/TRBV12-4,TGTGCCAGCAGCTCAAGAATCTCTGGGGCCAACGTCCTGACTTTC,CASSSRISGANVLTF
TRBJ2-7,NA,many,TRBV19,TGTGCCACCTCTATGGACCACGAGCAGTACTTC,CATSMDHEQYF
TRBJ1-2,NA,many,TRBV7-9,TGTGCCAGCAGCTTAGCAGGGAGGGACTATGGCTACACCTTC,CASSLAGRDYGYTF
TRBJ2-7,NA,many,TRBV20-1,TGCAGTGCTGTACCCATGACAGGGAGGGACGAGCAGTACTTC,CSAVPMTGRDEQYF
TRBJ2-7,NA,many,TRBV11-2,TGTGCCAGCAGCCGTGCAGCCTTCTCCTACGAGCAGTACTTC,CASSRAAFSYEQYF
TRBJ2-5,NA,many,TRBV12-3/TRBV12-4,TGTGCCAGCAGTTTAGGGGACCTGTCTGAAGAGACCCAGTACTTC,CASSLGDLSEETQYF
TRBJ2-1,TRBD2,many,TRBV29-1,TGCAGCGTTGAAGACCTCCTAGCGGCGCTGGGGGGTGAGCAGTTCTTC,CSVEDLLAALGGEQFF
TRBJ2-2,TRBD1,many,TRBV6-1,TGTGCCAGCAGGACAGGGCCGAACACCGGGGAGCTGTTTTTT,CASRTGPNTGELFF
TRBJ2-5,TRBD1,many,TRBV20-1,TGCAGTGCTAGGCCGGGACAGGGAAACCAAGAGACCCAGTACTTC,CSARPGQGNQETQYF
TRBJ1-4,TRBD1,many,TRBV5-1,TGCGCCAGCAGCTTACAGGGGGAAACTAATGAAAAACTGTTTTTT,CASSLQGETNEKLFF
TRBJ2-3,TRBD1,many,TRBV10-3,TGTGCCATCAGAGACCCGGGACAGGGGGATACGCAGTATTTT,CAIRDPGQGDTQYF
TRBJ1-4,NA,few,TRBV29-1,TGCAGCGTTGATCGTCTAGGAGGGGAAAAACTGTTTTTT,CSVDRLGGEKLFF
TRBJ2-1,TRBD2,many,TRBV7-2,TGTGCCAGCAGCTTATTTTGGCTAGCGGGAGAGAATGAGCAGTTCTTC,CASSLFWLAGENEQFF
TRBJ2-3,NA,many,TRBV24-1,TGTGCCACCGGCGAGGGCGGAAGCACAGATACGCAGTATTTT,CATGEGGSTDTQYF
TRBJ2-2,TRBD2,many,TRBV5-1,TGCGCCAGCAGCCTGGGACTAGCCCGCACCGGGGAGCTGTTTTTT,CASSLGLARTGELFF
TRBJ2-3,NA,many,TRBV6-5,TGTGCCAGCAGTTACGGGTTTAGCACAGATACGCAGTATTTT,CASSYGFSTDTQYF
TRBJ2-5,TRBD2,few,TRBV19,TGTGCCAGTAGTATTGCCAGCGGGAGTAAAGAGACCCAGTACTTC,CASSIASGSKETQYF
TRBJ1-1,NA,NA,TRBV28,TGTGCCAGCAGTTTAGGGACCCTCACTGAAGCTTTCTTT,CASSLGTLTEAFF
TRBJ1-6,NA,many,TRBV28,TGTGCCAGCGGCACATCCGGGGCAGGGATGGTTGATAATTCACCCCTCCACTTT,CASGTSGAGMVDNSPLHF
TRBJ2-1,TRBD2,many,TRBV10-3,TGTGCCATCAGGGGAAGCGGGGGTTACAATGAGCAGTTCTTC,CAIRGSGGYNEQFF
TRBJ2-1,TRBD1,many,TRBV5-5,TGTGCCAGCAGCCTACCGGGACAGGGGTCGGGTGAGCAGTTCTTC,CASSLPGQGSGEQFF
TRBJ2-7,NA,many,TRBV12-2,TGTGCAAGTCGCTTAGTAGAGATGAAGGGCAGCCCCTACGAGCAGTACTTC,CASRLVEMKGSPYEQYF
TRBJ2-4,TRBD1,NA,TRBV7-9,TGTGCCAGCAGCTTAGGGGGACAGGCCAAAAACATTCAGTACTTC,CASSLGGQAKNIQYF
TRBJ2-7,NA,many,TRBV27,TGTGCCAGCAGATTAGGGGGGCACTACGAGCAGTACTTC,CASRLGGHYEQYF
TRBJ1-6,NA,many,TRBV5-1,TGCGCCAGCAGCGTCGGGAATAATTCACCCCTCCACTTT,CASSVGNNSPLHF
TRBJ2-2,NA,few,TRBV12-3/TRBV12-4,TGTTCCAGCGGGCCTAACACCGGGGAGCTGTTTTTT,CSSGPNTGELFF
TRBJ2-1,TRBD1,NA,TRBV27,TGTGCCAGCAGTTTACCCCCGGGACAGAGGCAGTTCTTC,CASSLPPGQRQFF
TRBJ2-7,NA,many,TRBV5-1,TGCGCCAGCAGTAGCGGAATGACCTACGAGCAGTACTTC,CASSSGMTYEQYF
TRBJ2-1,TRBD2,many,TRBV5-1,TGCGCCAGCAGCTTATATGCTCCCGGACTAGCCACTTGGAATGAGCAGTTCTTC,CASSLYAPGLATWNEQFF
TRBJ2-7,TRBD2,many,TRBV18,TGTGCCAGCTCACCCCAGACTAGCGGGACCTACGAGCAGTACTTC,CASSPQTSGTYEQYF
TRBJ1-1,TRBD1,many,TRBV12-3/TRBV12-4,TGTGCCAGCAATCAACAGGGGTCCTACACTGAAGCTTTCTTT,CASNQQGSYTEAFF
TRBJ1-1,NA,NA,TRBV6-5,TGTGCCAGCAGTTATAGGCAGGGGAACACTGAAGCTTTCTTT,CASSYRQGNTEAFF
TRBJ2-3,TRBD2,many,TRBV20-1,TGCAGTGCTAGAGCTAGCGGGAGGGCTGGCACAGATACGCAGTATTTT,CSARASGRAGTDTQYF
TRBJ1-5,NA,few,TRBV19,TGTGCCAGTAGTATACAGGAGTATCAGCCCCAGCATTTT,CASSIQEYQPQHF
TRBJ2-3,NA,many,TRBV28,TGTGCCGGGGCTAGAAGGGTTGCAGATACGCAGTATTTT,CAGARRVADTQYF
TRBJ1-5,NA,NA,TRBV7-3,TGTGCCAGCAGCTTGGGGGAGGGTCAGCCCCAGCATTTT,CASSLGEGQPQHF
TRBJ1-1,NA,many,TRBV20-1,TGCAGTGCTAGAGATCGAAGACGGACGAACACTGAAGCTTTCTTT,CSARDRRRTNTEAFF
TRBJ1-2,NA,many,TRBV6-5,TGTGCCAGCAGTTACTCGATCGACACATATGGCTACACCTTC,CASSYSIDTYGYTF
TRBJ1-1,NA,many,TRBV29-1,TGCAGCGTTGTGGGCCTGGGAGGCACTGAAGCTTTCTTT,CSVVGLGGTEAFF
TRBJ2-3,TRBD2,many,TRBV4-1,TGCGCCAGCAGCCAAGTTCTCTGGGCGGCGGGGGACCACACAGATACGCAGTATTTT,CASSQVLWAAGDHTDTQYF
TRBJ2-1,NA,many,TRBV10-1,TGCGCCAGCAGTGAGTCTTTCAATGAGCAGTTCTTC,CASSESFNEQFF
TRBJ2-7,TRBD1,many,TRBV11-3,TGTGCCAGCAGCTTAGTTGGGGGGACAGGGGAAATGCACGAGCAGTACTTC,CASSLVGGTGEMHEQYF
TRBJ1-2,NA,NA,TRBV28,TGTGCCAGCAGTTTTCAATTTGGCAGGCAAGCTAACTATGGCTACACCTTC,CASSFQFGRQANYGYTF
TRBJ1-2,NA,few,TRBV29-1,TGCAGCGCCACCGGGGGGATCGGCTACACCTTC,CSATGGIGYTF